The text below deals with one TCR beta chain. The PCR used 60 Vbeta and 13 Jbeta primers. TCRdb's table, derived via immunoSEQ multiplex PCR, lists solely in-frame clones and lacks some. The sample includes 150,000 to 200,000 clones, about four fifths of them seen just once. The data belong to a study of cytomegalovirus exposure and HLA in healthy donors. Sequencing input: PBMCs. The TCR was taken from a female donor in good health and CMV-seronegative.

The CDR3 region has the DNA TGCGCCAGCCGATGGAAGCCGGTCGGGGATGGCTACGAGCAGTACTTC. It is translated as CASRWKPVGDGYEQYF. The rearrangement uses TRBV5-1 and TRBJ2-7, with D perhaps TRBD2 (5 bases). Germline V gene data show CDR1 as SGHRS and CDR2 as YFSETQ. Trimming stripped 7 bases from V and 3 bases from J, with 23 bases between. The CDR3 is 16 amino acids.